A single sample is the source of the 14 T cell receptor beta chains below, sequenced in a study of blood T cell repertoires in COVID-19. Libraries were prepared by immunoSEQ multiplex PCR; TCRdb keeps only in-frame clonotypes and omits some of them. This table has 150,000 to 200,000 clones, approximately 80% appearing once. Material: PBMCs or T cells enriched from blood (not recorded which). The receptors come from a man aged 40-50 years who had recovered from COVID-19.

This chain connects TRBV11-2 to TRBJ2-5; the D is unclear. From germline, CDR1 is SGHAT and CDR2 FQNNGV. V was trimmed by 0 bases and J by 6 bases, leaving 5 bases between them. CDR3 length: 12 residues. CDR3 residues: CASSLDLKTQYF. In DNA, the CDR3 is TGTGCCAGCAGCTTAGATTTAAAGACCCAGTACTTC.

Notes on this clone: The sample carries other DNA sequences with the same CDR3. CDR3: CASSLRGLAGTDTQYF. CDR3 nucleotide sequence: TGTGCCAGCAGCTTAAGAGGGCTAGCGGGGACAGATACGCAGTATTTT. The V and J genes are TRBV7-3 and TRBJ2-3; 9 bases map to TRBD2. CDR1 SGHTA and CDR2 FQGTGA come from the germline V gene. The CDR3 spans 16 residues. V dropped 1 base and J dropped 3; count of bases not matched to a gene: 5.

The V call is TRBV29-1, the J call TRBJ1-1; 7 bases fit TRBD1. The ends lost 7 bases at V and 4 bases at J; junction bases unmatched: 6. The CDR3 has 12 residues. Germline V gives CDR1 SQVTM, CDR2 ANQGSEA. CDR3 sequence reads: CSGLQGTTEAFF. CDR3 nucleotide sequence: TGCAGCGGCCTACAGGGGACCACTGAAGCTTTCTTT.

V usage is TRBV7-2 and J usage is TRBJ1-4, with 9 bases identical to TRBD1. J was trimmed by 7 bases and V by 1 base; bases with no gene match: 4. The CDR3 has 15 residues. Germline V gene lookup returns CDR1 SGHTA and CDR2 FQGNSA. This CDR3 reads CASSLGDRDVEKLFF. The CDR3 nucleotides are TGTGCCAGCAGCTTAGGGGACAGGGATGTTGAAAAACTGTTTTTT. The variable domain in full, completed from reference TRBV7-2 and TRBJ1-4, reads GAGVSQSPSNKVTEKGKDVELRCDPISGHTALYWYRQSLGQGLEFLIYFQGNSAPDKSGLPSDRFSAERTGGSVSTLTIQRTQQEDSAVYLCASSLGDRDVEKLFFGSGTQLSVL.

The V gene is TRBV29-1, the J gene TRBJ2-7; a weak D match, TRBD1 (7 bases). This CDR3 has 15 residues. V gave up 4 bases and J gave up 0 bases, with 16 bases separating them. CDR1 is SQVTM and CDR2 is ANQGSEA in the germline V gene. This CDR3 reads CSVARAGGGSYEQYF. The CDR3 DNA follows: TGCAGCGTTGCGAGAGCAGGGGGAGGCTCCTACGAGCAGTACTTC.

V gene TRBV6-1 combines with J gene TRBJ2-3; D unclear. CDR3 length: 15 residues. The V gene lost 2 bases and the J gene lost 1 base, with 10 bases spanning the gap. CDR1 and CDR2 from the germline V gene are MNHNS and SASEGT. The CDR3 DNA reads TGTGCCAGCAGTGAACAGGCTCCGGGCACAGATACGCAGTATTTT. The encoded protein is CASSEQAPGTDTQYF.

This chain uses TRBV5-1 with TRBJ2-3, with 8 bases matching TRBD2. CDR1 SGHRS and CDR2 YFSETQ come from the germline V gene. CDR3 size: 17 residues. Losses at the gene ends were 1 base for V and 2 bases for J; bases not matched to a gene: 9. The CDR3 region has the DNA TGCGCCAGCAGCTTGATGCGGGGGGTACAGAACACAGATACGCAGTATTTT. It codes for CASSLMRGVQNTDTQYF.

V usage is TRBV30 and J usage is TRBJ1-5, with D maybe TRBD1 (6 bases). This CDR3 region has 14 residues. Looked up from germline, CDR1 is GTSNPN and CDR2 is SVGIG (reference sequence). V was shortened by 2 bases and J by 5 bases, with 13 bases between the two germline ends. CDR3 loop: CAWSLWGGDQPQHF. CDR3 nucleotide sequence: TGTGCCTGGAGTCTCTGGGGGGGCGATCAGCCCCAGCATTTT.

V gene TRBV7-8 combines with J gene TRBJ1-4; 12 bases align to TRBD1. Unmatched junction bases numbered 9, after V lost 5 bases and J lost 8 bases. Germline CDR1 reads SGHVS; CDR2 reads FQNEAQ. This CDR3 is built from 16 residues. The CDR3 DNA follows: TGTGCCAGCAGCCTGATGGGACAGGGGGCAGAAGAAAAACTGTTTTTT. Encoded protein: CASSLMGQGAEEKLFF.

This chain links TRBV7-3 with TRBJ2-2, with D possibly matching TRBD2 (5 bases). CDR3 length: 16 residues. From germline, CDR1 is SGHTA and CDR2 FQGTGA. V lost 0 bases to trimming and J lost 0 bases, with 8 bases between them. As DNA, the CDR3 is TGTGCCAGCAGCTTAACGAGAGGGACGAACACCGGGGAGCTGTTTTTT. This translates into CASSLTRGTNTGELFF.

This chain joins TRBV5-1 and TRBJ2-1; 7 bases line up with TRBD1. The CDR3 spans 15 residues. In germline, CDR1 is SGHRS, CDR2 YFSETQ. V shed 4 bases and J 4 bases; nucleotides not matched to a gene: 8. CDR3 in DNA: TGCGCCAGCAGCGGGGGACAGTCGGTGTACAATGAGCAGTTCTTC. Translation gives CASSGGQSVYNEQFF. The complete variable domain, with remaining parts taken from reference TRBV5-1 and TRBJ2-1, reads KAGVTQTPRYLIKTRGQQVTLSCSPISGHRSVSWYQQTPGQGLQFLFEYFSETQRNKGNFPGRFSGRQFSNSRSEMNVSTLELGDSALYLCASSGGQSVYNEQFFGPGTRLTVL.

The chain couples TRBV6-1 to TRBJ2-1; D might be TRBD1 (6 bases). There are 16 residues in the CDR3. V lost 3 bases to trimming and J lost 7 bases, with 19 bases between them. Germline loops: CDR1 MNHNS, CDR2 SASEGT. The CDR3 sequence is CASSDTGKSLVNEQFF. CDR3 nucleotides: TGTGCCAGCAGTGATACAGGGAAGTCTTTGGTGAATGAGCAGTTCTTC.

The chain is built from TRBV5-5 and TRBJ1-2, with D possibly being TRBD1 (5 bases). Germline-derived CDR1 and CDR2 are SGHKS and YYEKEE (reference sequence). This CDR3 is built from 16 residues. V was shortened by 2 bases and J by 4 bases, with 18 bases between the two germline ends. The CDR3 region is CASSFHVTEMSYGYTF. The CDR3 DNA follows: TGTGCCAGCAGCTTCCACGTGACAGAGATGTCCTATGGCTACACCTTC.

CDR3 region: CASSLPQGPQHF. In nucleotides, the CDR3 is TGTGCCAGCAGCCTCCCTCAGGGGCCCCAGCATTTT. The chain links TRBV5-6 to TRBJ1-5, with D possibly being TRBD1 (5 bases). The CDR3 runs to 12 residues. V dropped 4 bases and J dropped 9 bases, with 11 bases sitting between them. The germline V gene encodes CDR1 SGHDT and CDR2 YYEEEE. Combining the CDR3 with reference TRBV5-6 and TRBJ1-5 gives the whole variable domain DAGVTQSPTHLIKTRGQQVTLRCSPKSGHDTVSWYQQALGQGPQFIFQYYEEEERQRGNFPDRFSGHQFPNYSSELNVNALLLGDSALYLCASSLPQGPQHFGDGTRLSIL.